This T cell receptor (beta chain) appears in the sequencing data of a study of a mutant IDH1 vaccine in newly diagnosed glioma. Background on the study: Treated patients, around 60% male and roughly 38% female, averaged approximately 40 years of age. Study-wide points: Of the patients, around 93% had vaccine-induced immune responses.

The table came from immunoSEQ multiplex PCR; TCRdb's copy has only in-frame clones and leaves some out. The table has tens of thousands of clones, 86% seen once. The CDR3 contains 13 residues. V gave up 4 bases and J gave up 0 bases, with 7 bases separating them. Germline V gene lookup returns CDR1 SGHKS and CDR2 YYEKEE (reference sequence). Time point given: baseline, week 1 (first vaccination visit). The sample's treatment: pre-vaccination baseline after standard-of-care therapy. New WHO grade 3 or 4 IDH1-mutant, ATRX-lost astrocytomas were present in all donors. About this clone: Antigen: not known.

The chain couples TRBV5-5 to TRBJ1-1; no clear D gene. This clonotype was sampled from a man aged 40-49 years with glioma. This sample comprised PBMCs, obtained from a glioma patient treated with radiotherapy, temozolomide or both. The CDR3 DNA sequence: TGTGCCAGCAGCCTCTCAATGAACACTGAAGCTTTCTTT. This gives the protein CASSLSMNTEAFF.